These 9 T cell receptor beta chains were sequenced from one sample in a study of cytomegalovirus exposure and HLA in healthy donors. Primers for the PCR totalled 60 Vbeta and 13 Jbeta. Only in-frame clones appear in the TCRdb table, and some are missing; sequencing was by immunoSEQ multiplex PCR. The sample carries approximately 150,000 clones, roughly 80% recorded once. What was sequenced was PBMCs. The source of these receptors is a middle-aged man in good health and CMV-seronegative.

The genes are TRBV7-6 and TRBJ1-1; a possible D gene is TRBD1 (6 bases). Germline V gene data show CDR1 as SGHVS and CDR2 as FNYEAQ. V was trimmed by 4 bases and J by 4 bases, leaving 10 bases between them. This CDR3 is 13 amino acids long. The CDR3 reads CASSYQGSTEAFF. In DNA, the CDR3 is TGTGCCAGCAGCTACCAGGGGAGCACTGAAGCTTTCTTT.

This clone has a handful of counts. V and J are TRBV10-3 and TRBJ2-2, with a tentative D call TRBD1 (6 bases). CDR3 length: 15 residues. V dropped 2 bases and J dropped 2 bases, with 9 bases sitting between them. Germline CDR1 is ENHRY and CDR2 is SYGVKD. In DNA form, the CDR3 reads TGTGCCATCAGTGAGGGACAGACTAACACCGGGGAGCTGTTTTTT. It encodes CAISEGQTNTGELFF.

This clone came up many times. V is TRBV6-1 and J is TRBJ1-4; TRBD1 aligns across 7 bases. The germline V gene encodes CDR1 MNHNS and CDR2 SASEGT. This CDR3 comprises 14 residues. With 4 bases clipped from V and 8 bases from J, the junction kept 7 bases outside the gene matches. The CDR3 DNA is TGTGCCAGCAGTGCCGGACAGGAGGCGGAAAAACTGTTTTTT. It yields the protein CASSAGQEAEKLFF.

This clone occurred a few times. The chain is built from TRBV4-3 and TRBJ2-3, with 10 bases lining up with TRBD2. J was trimmed by 8 bases and V by 1 base; bases with no gene match: 12. There are 17 residues in the CDR3. The germline CDR1 and CDR2 sequences are LGHNA and YSLEER. CDR3 sequence (DNA): TGCGCCAGCAGCCAAGGTTTAGCGGGGGGACCAGGAGGTACGCAGTATTTT. The encoded protein is CASSQGLAGGPGGTQYF.

In its sample, this clone was seen a few times. V is TRBV6-5 and J is TRBJ1-2; possible D gene TRBD1, 5 bases. CDR1 is MNHEY and CDR2 is SVGAGI in the germline V gene. The CDR3 is made up of 15 amino acids. Trimming left V 0 bases short and J 4 bases short, with 12 bases between. In DNA, the CDR3 is TGTGCCAGCAGTTACTCGATTTGGACAACCTATGGCTACACCTTC. Translating gives CASSYSIWTTYGYTF.

J is TRBJ2-3 and V is TRBV18; D perhaps matches TRBD1 (5 bases). Germline V gives CDR1 KGHSH, CDR2 LQKENI. Trimming shortened V by 3 bases and J by 4 bases, and 14 bases separated the two germline ends. The CDR3 consists of 15 residues. CDR3 bases: TGTGCCAGCTCACCGGGGCTAGGGCTAGCAGATACGCAGTATTTT. Translation: CASSPGLGLADTQYF. The full variable domain, in which reference TRBV18 and TRBJ2-3 provide the parts outside the CDR3, is NAGVMQNPRHLVRRRGQEARLRCSPMKGHSHVYWYRQLPEEGLKFMVYLQKENIIDESGMPKERFSAEFPKEGPSILRIQQVVRGDSAAYFCASSPGLGLADTQYFGPGTRLTVL.

The J gene is TRBJ2-3, the V gene TRBV9; 11 positions agree with TRBD1. Germline CDR1 reads SGDLS; CDR2 reads YYNGEE. Trimming took 4 bases from V and 5 from J; bases not matched to a gene: 9. The CDR3 length is 16 residues. The CDR3 region is CASSPRTGGLQDTQYF. CDR3 in DNA: TGTGCCAGCAGCCCCCGGACAGGGGGCCTTCAAGATACGCAGTATTTT.

In its sample, this clone was seen once. J is TRBJ2-7 and V is TRBV28, with TRBD1 matching 9 bases. Losses at the gene ends were 5 bases for V and 3 bases for J; bases not matched to a gene: 5. The CDR3 loop spans 14 amino acids. CDR1 is MDHEN and CDR2 is SYDVKM in the germline V gene. The CDR3 coding sequence is TGTGCCAGCAGTCTACAGGGGGCGGACTACGAGCAGTACTTC. Amino acids: CASSLQGADYEQYF.

V usage is TRBV5-1 and J usage is TRBJ2-1; 15 positions match TRBD2. The germline V gene has CDR1 SGHRS and CDR2 YFSETQ. This CDR3 is built from 15 residues. Trimming removed 4 bases from V and 8 bases from J; junction bases left unmatched: 4. As DNA, the CDR3 is TGCGCCAGCAGCACCGGACTAGCGGGGGGGTATGAGCAGTTCTTC. Translated: CASSTGLAGGYEQFF.